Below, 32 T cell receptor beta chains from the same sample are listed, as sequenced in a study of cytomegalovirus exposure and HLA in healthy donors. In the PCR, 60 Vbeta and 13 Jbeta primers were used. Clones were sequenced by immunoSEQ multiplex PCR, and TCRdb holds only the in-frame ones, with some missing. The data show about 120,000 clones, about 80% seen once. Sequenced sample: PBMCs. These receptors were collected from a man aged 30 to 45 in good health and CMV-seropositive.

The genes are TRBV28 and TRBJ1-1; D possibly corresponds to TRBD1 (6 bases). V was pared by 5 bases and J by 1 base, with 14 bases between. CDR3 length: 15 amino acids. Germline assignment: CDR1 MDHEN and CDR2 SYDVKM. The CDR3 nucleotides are TGTGCCAGCAGTCCGGAGCGAGGGGGGAACACTGAAGCTTTCTTT. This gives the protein CASSPERGGNTEAFF.

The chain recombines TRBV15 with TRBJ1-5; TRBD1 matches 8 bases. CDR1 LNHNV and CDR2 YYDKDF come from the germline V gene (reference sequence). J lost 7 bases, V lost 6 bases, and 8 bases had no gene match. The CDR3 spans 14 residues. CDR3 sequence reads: CATRDRALDQPQHF. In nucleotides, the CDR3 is TGTGCCACCAGGGACAGGGCGCTGGACCAGCCCCAGCATTTT.

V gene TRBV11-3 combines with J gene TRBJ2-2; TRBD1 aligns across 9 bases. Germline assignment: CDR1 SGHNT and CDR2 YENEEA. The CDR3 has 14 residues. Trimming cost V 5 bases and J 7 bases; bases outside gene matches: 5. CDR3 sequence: CASSTGGADGELFF. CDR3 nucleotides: TGTGCCAGCAGCACAGGGGGCGCGGACGGGGAGCTGTTTTTT.

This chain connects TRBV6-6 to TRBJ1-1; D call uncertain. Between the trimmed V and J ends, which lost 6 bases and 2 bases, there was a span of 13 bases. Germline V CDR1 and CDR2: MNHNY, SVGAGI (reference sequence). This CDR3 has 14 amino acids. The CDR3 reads CASRDYVKNTEAFF. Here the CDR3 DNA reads TGTGCCAGCAGGGACTACGTTAAAAACACTGAAGCTTTCTTT.

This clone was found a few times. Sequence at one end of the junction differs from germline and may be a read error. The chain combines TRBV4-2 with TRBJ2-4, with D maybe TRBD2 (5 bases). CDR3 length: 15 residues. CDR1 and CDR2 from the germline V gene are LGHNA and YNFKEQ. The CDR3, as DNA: TGTGCCAGCAGCCAAGATCTGCTAGCCAAAAACAGTCAGTACTTC. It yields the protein CASSQDLLAKNSQYF.

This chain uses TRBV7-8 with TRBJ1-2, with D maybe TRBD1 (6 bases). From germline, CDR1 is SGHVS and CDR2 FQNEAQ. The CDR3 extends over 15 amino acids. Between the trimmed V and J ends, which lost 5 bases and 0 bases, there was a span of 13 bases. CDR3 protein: CASSPTGITNYGYTF. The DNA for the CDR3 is TGTGCCAGCAGCCCCACAGGGATCACTAACTATGGCTACACCTTC. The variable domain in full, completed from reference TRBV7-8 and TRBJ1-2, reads GAGVSQSPRYKVAKRGQDVALRCDPISGHVSLFWYQQALGQGPEFLTYFQNEAQLDKSGLPSDRFFAERPEGSVSTLKIQRTQQEDSAVYLCASSPTGITNYGYTFGSGTRLTVV.

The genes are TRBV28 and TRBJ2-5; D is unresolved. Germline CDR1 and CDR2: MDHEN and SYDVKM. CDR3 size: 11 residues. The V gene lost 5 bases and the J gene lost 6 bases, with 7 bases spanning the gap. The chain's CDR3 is CASSTEQTQYF. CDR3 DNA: TGTGCCAGCAGTACAGAACAGACCCAGTACTTC.

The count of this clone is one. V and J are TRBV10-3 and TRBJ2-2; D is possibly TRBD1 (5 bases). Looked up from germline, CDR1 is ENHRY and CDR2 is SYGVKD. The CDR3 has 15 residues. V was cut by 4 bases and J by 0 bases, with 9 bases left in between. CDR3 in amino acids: CAISGGDANTGELFF. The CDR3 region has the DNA TGTGCCATCAGTGGGGGCGACGCGAACACCGGGGAGCTGTTTTTT.

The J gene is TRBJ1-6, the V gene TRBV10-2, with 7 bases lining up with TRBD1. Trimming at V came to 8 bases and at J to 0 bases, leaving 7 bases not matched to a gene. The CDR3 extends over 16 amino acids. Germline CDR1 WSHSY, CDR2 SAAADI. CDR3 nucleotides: TGCGCCAGCCTGGACAGGACGAGCTCCTATAATTCACCCCTCCACTTT. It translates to CASLDRTSSYNSPLHF.

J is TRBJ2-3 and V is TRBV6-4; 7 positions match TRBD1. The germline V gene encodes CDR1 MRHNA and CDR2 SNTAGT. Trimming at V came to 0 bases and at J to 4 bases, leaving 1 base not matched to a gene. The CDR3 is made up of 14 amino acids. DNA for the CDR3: TGTGCCAGCAGTGACTCTCAGGGGGCAGATACGCAGTATTTT. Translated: CASSDSQGADTQYF.

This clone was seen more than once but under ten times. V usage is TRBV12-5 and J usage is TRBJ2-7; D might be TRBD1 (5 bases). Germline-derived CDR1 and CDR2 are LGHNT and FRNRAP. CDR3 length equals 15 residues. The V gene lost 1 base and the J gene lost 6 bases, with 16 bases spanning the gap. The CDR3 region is CASGLDRNRYGEQYF. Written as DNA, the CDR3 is TGTGCTAGTGGTTTGGACAGGAACAGGTACGGCGAGCAGTACTTC.

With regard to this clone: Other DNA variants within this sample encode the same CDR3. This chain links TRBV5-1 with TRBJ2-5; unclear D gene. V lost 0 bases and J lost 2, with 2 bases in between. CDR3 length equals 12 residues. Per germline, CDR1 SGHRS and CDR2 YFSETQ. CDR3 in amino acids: CASSLVQETQYF. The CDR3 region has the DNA TGCGCCAGCAGCTTGGTACAAGAGACCCAGTACTTC. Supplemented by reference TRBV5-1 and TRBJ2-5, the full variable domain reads KAGVTQTPRYLIKTRGQQVTLSCSPISGHRSVSWYQQTPGQGLQFLFEYFSETQRNKGNFPGRFSGRQFSNSRSEMNVSTLELGDSALYLCASSLVQETQYFGPGTRLLVL.

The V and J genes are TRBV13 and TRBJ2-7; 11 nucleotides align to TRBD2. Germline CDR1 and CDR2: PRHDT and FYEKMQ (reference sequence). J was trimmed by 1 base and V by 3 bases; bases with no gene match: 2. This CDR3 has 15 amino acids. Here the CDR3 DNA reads TGTGCCAGCAGCTTGGGACTAGCGGAATCCTACGAGCAGTACTTC. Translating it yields CASSLGLAESYEQYF.

CDR3 in amino acids: CASSGTSGGASEQFF. Written as DNA, the CDR3 is TGTGCCAGCAGCGGGACTAGCGGGGGGGCCAGTGAGCAGTTCTTC. The chain recombines TRBV5-5 with TRBJ2-1; 16 bases match TRBD2. The CDR3 has 15 residues. CDR1 and CDR2 from the germline V gene are SGHKS and YYEKEE (reference sequence). With 4 bases clipped from V and 9 bases from J, the junction kept 4 bases outside the gene matches.

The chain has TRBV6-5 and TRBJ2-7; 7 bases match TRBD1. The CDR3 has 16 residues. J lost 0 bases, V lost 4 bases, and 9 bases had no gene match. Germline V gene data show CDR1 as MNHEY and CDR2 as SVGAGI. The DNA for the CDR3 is TGTGCCAGCAGTTTAAAGACAGGGACATACTCCTACGAGCAGTACTTC. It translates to CASSLKTGTYSYEQYF.

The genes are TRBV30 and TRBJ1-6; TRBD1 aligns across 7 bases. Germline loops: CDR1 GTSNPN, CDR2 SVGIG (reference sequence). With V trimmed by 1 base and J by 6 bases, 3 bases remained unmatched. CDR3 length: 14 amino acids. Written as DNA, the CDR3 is TGTGCCTGGAGTGGGGGGACAGCTAATTCACCCCTCCACTTT. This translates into CAWSGGTANSPLHF.

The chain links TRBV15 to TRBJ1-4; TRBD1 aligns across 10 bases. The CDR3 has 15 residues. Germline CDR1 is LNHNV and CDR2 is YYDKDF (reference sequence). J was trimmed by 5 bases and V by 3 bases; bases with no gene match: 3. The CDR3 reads CATSRDRGENEKLFF. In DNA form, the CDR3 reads TGTGCCACCAGCAGGGACAGGGGGGAGAATGAAAAACTGTTTTTT.

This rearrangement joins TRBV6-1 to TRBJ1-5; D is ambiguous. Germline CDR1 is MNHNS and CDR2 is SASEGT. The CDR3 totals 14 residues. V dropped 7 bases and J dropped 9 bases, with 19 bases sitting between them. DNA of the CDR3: TGTGCCAGCAAAGAGCGGAGCAGGTATCCGCCCCAGCATTTT. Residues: CASKERSRYPPQHF.

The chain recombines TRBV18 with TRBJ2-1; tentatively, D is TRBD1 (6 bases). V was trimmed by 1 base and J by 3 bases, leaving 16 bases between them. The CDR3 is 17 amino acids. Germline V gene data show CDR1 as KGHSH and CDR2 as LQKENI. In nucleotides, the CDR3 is TGTGCCAGCTCACCACTCTTAAAGACAGGACTCTACAATGAGCAGTTCTTC. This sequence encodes CASSPLLKTGLYNEQFF.

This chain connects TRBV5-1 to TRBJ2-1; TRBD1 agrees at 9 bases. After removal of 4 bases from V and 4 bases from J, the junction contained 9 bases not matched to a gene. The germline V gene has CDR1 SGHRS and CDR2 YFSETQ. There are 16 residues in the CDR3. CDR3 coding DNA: TGCGCCAGCAGCATAGACAGGGGGATAGGGTACAATGAGCAGTTCTTC. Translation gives CASSIDRGIGYNEQFF.

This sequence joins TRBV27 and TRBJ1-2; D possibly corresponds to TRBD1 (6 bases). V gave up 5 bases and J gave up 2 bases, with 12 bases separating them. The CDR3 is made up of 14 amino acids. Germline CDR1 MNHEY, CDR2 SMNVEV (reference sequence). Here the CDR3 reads CASSPTGRNYGYTF. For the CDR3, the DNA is TGTGCCAGCAGTCCGACAGGCCGCAACTATGGCTACACCTTC.

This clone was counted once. Here the CDR3 DNA reads TGCAGCGTCGGAAGGGGAGGAAACACTGAAGCTTTCTTT. It encodes CSVGRGGNTEAFF. The V call is TRBV29-1, the J call TRBJ1-1, with D possibly TRBD1 on 5 matching bases. This CDR3 has 13 residues. The V gene lost 6 bases and the J gene lost 2 bases, with 13 bases spanning the gap. Per germline, CDR1 SQVTM and CDR2 ANQGSEA.

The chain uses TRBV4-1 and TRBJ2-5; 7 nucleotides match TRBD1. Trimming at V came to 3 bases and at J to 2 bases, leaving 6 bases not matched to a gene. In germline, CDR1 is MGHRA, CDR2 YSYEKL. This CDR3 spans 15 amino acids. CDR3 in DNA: TGCGCCAGCAGCCAGACGGGGACAGCACAAGAGACCCAGTACTTC. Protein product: CASSQTGTAQETQYF.

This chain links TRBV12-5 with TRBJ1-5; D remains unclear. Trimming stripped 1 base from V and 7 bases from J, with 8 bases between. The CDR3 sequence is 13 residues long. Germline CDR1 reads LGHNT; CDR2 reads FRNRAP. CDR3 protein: CASGLDTIQPQHF. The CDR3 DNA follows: TGTGCTAGTGGTTTGGACACGATACAGCCCCAGCATTTT.

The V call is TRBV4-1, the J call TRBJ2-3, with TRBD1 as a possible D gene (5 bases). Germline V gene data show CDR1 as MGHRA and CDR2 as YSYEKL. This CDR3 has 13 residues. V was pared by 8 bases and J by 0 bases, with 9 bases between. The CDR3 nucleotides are TGCGCCAGCCGGACATTTAGCACAGATACGCAGTATTTT. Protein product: CASRTFSTDTQYF.

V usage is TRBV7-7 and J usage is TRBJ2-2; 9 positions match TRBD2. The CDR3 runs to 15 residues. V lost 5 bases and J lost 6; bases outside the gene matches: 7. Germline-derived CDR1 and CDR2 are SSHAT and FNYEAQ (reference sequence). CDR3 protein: CASSLAGLASGELFF. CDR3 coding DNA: TGTGCCAGCAGCCTGGCGGGACTAGCTTCCGGGGAGCTGTTTTTT.

The CDR3, as DNA: TGTGCCAGTAGTATGATAGGGGGTTATAGCAATCAGCCCCAGCATTTT. It yields the protein CASSMIGGYSNQPQHF. V gene TRBV19 combines with J gene TRBJ1-5, with TRBD1 as a possible D gene (6 bases). This CDR3 is 16 amino acids long. V shed 3 bases and J shed 0 bases, with 12 bases lying between them. Germline V gives CDR1 LNHDA, CDR2 SQIVND (reference sequence).

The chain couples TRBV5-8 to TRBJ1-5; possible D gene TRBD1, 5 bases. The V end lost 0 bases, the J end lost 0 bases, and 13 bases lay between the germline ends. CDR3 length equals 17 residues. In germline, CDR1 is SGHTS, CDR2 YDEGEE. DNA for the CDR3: TGTGCCAGCAGCTTGGATCTTGACAGCTATAGCAATCAGCCCCAGCATTTT. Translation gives CASSLDLDSYSNQPQHF.

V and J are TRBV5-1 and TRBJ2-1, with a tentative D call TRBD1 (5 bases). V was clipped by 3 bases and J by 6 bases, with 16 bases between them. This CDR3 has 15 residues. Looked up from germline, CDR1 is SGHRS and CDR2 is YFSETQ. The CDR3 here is CASSSLSGRANEQFF. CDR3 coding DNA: TGCGCCAGCAGCTCCCTGTCCGGCAGGGCCAATGAGCAGTTCTTC.

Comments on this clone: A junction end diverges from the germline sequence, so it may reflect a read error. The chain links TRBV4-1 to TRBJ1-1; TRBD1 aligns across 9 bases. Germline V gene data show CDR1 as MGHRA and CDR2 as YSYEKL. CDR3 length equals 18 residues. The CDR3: CASSPSGTGLFVSTQAFF. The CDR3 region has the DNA TGCGCCAGCAGCCCTTCCGGGACAGGGTTATTTGTATCCACTCAAGCTTTCTTT.

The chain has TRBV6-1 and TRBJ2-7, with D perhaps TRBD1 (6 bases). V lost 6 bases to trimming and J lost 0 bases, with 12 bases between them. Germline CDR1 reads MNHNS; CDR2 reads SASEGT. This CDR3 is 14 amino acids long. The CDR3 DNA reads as TGTGCCAGCAGGTTACGACAGGTCTCCTACGAGCAGTACTTC. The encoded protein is CASRLRQVSYEQYF.

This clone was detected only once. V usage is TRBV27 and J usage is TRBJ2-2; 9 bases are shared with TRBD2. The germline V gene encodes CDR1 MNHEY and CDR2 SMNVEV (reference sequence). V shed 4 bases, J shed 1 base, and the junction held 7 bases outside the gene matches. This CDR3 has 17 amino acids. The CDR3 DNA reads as TGTGCCAGCAGTTGGAGGCGGGGGGGGCTGAACACCGGGGAGCTGTTTTTT. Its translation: CASSWRRGGLNTGELFF.